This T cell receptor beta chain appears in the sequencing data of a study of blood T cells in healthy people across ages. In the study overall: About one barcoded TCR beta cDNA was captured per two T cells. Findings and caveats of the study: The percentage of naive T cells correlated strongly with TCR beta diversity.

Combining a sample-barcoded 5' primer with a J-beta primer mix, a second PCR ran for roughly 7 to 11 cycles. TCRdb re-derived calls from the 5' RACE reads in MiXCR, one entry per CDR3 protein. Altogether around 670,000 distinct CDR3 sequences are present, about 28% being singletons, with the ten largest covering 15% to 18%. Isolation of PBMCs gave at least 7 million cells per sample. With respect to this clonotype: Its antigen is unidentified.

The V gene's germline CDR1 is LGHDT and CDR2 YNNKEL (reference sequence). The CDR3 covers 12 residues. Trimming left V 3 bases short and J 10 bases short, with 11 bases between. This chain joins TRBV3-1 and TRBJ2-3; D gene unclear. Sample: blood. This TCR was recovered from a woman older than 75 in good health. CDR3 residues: CASSQPLGAQYF. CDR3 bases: TGTGCCAGCAGCCAGCCCCTTGGGGCGCAGTATTTT.